This T cell receptor beta chain came from a study of CD8 T cells in ankylosing spondylitis. Findings of the study overall: A motif of 8 or 9 highly homologous TCR beta variants was seen as apparently characteristic of ankylosing spondylitis blood. Earlier reports found some motif variants in synovial fluid and blood in reactive arthritis. It was reported that disease-linked clones were significantly enriched in matched ankylosing spondylitis synovial fluid.

From the 5' RACE reads, TCRdb called clonotypes with MiXCR, one entry per CDR3 protein. The sample holds a few hundred thousand distinct CDR3 sequences, roughly 10% seen once. This clonotype has at least ten counts. Its antigen remains unidentified. This CDR3 is built from 15 residues. Germline trimming cut 2 bases from V and 10 bases from J; bases unmatched to any gene: 5. Germline V gene lookup returns CDR1 WSHSY and CDR2 SAAADI. This TCR came from a female donor with ankylosing spondylitis or in good health (not recorded which). This chain joins TRBV10-2 and TRBJ1-6, with TRBD1 matching 10 bases. What was sequenced was blood, either unsorted or a sorted T cell fraction (not recorded which). In DNA form, the CDR3 reads TGCGCCAGCAGTGAGCCGGACAGGGGGTTGTCACCCCTCCACTTT. Protein: CASSEPDRGLSPLHF.